The clone carrying this TCR beta chain was seen only a few times. No antigen is known for it. The data stem from a study of beta chain features in type 1 diabetes. Study-wide points: VDJ junctions from patients with type 1 diabetes contained fewer insertions and more deletions.

Trimming stripped 3 bases from V and 8 bases from J, with 17 bases between. Per the germline V gene, CDR1 is SGDLS and CDR2 is YYNGEE. The CDR3 extends over 14 amino acids. Naive, central memory, regulatory and stem cell-like memory cells within the CD4+ compartment were sorted using CD45RO/CCR7/CD25/CD127/CD95/CD27. TCRB transcripts that were expressed got sequenced, as all of the isolated RNA had been reverse transcribed. TCRdb's table, derived via immunoSEQ multiplex PCR, lists solely in-frame clones and lacks some. Here the sample spans some 500,000 clones, 9.5% to 12% being singletons. The chain recombines TRBV9 with TRBJ1-2; D is unclear. Sample: naive CD4+ T cells from blood. This clonotype originated in a woman between 18 and 29 years old in good health. This CDR3 reads CASSAPIVSRGYTF. The CDR3 DNA sequence: TGTGCCAGCAGCGCCCCCATCGTATCGAGAGGCTACACCTTC.